This T cell receptor (beta chain) is drawn from a study of blood T cells in healthy people across ages. V lost 6 bases and J lost 0; bases outside the gene matches: 4. This CDR3 is built from 14 residues. Looked up from germline, CDR1 is DFQATT and CDR2 is SNEGSKA (reference sequence). Per sample, no less than 5 micrograms of total RNA were extracted. The authors ran a second PCR of about 6 to 12 cycles using a sample-barcoded 5' primer and a J-beta primer mix. TCRdb reprocessed the 5' RACE reads with MiXCR, giving one entry per CDR3 protein. The profile shows 1.5 million to 2 million distinct CDR3 sequences, 28% of them singletons.

Sequencing was done on a sample of blood. This receptor was obtained from a woman aged 25 to 39 in good health. The J gene is TRBJ2-7, the V gene TRBV20-1; 11 positions agree with TRBD2. DNA for the CDR3: TGCAGTGCCAAACTAGCGGGAGCCTCCTACGAGCAGTACTTC. Amino acids: CSAKLAGASYEQYF.